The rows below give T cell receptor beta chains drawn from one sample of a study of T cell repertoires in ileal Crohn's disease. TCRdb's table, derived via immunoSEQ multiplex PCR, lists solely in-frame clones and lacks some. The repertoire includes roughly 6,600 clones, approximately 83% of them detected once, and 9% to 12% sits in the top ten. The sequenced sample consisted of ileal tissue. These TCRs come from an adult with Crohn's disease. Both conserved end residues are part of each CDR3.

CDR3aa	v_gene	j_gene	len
CASSLALQYSTDTQYF	TRBV7-2	TRBJ2-3	16
CASSLLGETQYF	TRBV7-9	TRBJ2-5	12
CASSAVTGSNEKLFF	TRBV5-1	TRBJ1-4	15
CSVVGVAIGLEQFF	TRBV29-1	TRBJ2-1	14
CASSRYQETQYF	TRBV7-8	TRBJ2-5	12
CASTSQRGRKETQYF	TRBV28	TRBJ2-5	15
CASSLGHLGGEKLFF	TRBV5-5	TRBJ1-4	15
CASSSSTGASYEQYF	TRBV7-9	TRBJ2-7	15
CASTAGGDSYEQYF	TRBV19	TRBJ2-7	14
CASSALVMETQYF	TRBV2	TRBJ2-5	13
CASSLGQLNEKLFF	TRBV5-1	TRBJ1-4	14
CASCSRWDSPMNTEAFF	TRBV23-1	TRBJ1-1	17
CASTPGGQGFNEQFF	TRBV7-2	TRBJ2-1	15
CASYSGTGFEQYF	TRBV27	TRBJ2-7	13
CASSSRGGSTGELFF	TRBV6-1	TRBJ2-2	15
CASKGGFGNTDTQYF	TRBV25-1	TRBJ2-3	15
CASTNRQGWDAEAFF	TRBV6-5	TRBJ1-1	15
CASSPQGALFYEQYF	TRBV5-5	TRBJ2-7	15
CSVARGTYEQYF	TRBV29-1	TRBJ2-7	12
CASSLGGDRGNSPLHF	TRBV5-1	TRBJ1-6	16
CASRSNVGTTNEKLFF	TRBV5-1	TRBJ1-4	16
CASSKDSSQGQPQHF	TRBV2	TRBJ1-5	15
CASSQSPRSDEQYF	TRBV16	TRBJ2-7	14
CAWRVSSQPQHF	TRBV30	TRBJ1-5	12
CAWSGGQYGYTF	TRBV30	TRBJ1-2	12
CASKTADTGELFF	TRBV6-5	TRBJ2-2	13
CAECRGDEQYF	TRBV6-7	TRBJ2-7	11
CASSFSTGGDTQYF	TRBV5-1	TRBJ2-3	14
CASRARQGSTGELFF	TRBV6-6	TRBJ2-2	15
CATRGLAGGNQETQYF	TRBV28	TRBJ2-5	16
CASSLSPQDEAFF	TRBV27	TRBJ1-1	13
CASSRKQGGVNIQYF	TRBV5-4	TRBJ2-4	15
CASSPAGGRNEQFF	TRBV11-2	TRBJ2-1	14
CASSARDSQNTEAFF	TRBV5-8	TRBJ1-1	15
CSVDRGTNYGYTF	TRBV29-1	TRBJ1-2	13
CASSGRQGGSYNEQFF	TRBV6-1	TRBJ2-1	16
CASSQGEGNQPQHF	TRBV7-8	TRBJ1-5	14
CASSPLGGDTGELFF	TRBV7-8	TRBJ2-2	15
CASRPDFSNQPQHF	TRBV6-6	TRBJ1-5	14
CASSAGSPASTDTQYF	TRBV9	TRBJ2-3	16
CASRPIGHEQFF	TRBV7-9	TRBJ2-1	12
CASSWGTGGRAQYF	TRBV5-4	TRBJ2-3	14
CATSRDSSGAETQYF	TRBV15	TRBJ2-5	15
CASSPGQLEKLFF	TRBV11-2	TRBJ1-4	13
CASSLRQGGTDTQYF	TRBV11-2	TRBJ2-3	15
CASSTQGAVSTDTQYF	TRBV5-1	TRBJ2-3	16
CAWSVQLMGYGYTF	TRBV30	TRBJ1-2	14
CASSLSVGGGEVYEQYF	TRBV11-2	TRBJ2-7	17
CASSERSTDTQYF	TRBV6-4	TRBJ2-3	13